This TCR beta chain was obtained from a study of blood T cell repertoires in COVID-19. In the study overall: T cells, B-cell-depleted T cells, or PBMCs provided the cDNA or gDNA that served as material.

As handled by the study authors: The authors estimated nucleated cell counts from reference gene primer amplification. TCRdb's table, derived via immunoSEQ multiplex PCR, lists solely in-frame clones and lacks some. V and J calls and clone size are those listed in that table; D and trimming were worked out from the DNA. The sample has around 250,000 clones; over 80% are singletons. Within 2 weeks before study entry, exposed participants met a COVID-19 case. With 4 bases removed from V and 0 bases from J, the gap between germline ends came to 6 bases. The CDR3 runs to 13 residues. Germline loops: CDR1 KGHSH, CDR2 LQKENI.

This clonotype was obtained from a middle-aged woman who had been exposed to COVID-19. The V call is TRBV18, the J call TRBJ2-5; no definite D call. The source material was PBMCs or T cells enriched from blood (not recorded which). The CDR3 protein is CASSLSNQETQYF. The CDR3 bases are TGTGCCAGCTCACTCAGTAACCAAGAGACCCAGTACTTC.